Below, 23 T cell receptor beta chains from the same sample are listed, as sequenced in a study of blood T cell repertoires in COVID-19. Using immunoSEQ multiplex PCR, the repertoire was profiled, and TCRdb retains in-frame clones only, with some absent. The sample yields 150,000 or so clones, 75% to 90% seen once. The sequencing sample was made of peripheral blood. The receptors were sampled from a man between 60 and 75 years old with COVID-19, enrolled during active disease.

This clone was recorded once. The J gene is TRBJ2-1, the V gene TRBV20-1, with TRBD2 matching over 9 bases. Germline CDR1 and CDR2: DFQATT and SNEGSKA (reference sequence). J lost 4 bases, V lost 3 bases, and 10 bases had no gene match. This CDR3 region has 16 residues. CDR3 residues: CSASSRSGGSYNEQFF. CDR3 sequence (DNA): TGCAGTGCTAGTAGCCGTAGCGGGGGTTCTTACAATGAGCAGTTCTTC.

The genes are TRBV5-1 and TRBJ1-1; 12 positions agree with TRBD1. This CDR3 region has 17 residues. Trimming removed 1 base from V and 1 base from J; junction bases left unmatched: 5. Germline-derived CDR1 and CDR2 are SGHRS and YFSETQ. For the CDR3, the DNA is TGCGCCAGCAGCTTGATGGGACAGGGGGCAAGGAACACTGAAGCTTTCTTT. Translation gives CASSLMGQGARNTEAFF.

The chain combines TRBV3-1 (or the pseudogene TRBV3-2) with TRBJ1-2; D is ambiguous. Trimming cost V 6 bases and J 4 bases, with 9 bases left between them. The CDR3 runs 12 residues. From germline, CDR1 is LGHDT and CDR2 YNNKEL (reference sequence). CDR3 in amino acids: CASSGFGYGYTF. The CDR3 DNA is TGTGCCAGCAGTGGTTTCGGCTATGGCTACACCTTC.

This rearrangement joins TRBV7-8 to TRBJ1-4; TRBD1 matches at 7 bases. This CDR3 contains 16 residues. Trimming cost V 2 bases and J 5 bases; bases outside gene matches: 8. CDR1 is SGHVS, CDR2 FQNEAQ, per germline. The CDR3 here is CASSLQTGVLNEKLFF. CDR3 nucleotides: TGTGCCAGCAGCTTACAAACAGGGGTCTTGAATGAAAAACTGTTTTTT.

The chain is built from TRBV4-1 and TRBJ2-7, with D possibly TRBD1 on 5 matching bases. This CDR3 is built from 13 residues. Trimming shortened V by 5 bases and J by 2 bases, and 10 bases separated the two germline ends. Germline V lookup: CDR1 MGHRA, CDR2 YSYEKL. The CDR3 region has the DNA TGCGCCAGCAGCAAGACAGAAACCTACGAGCAGTACTTC. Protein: CASSKTETYEQYF.

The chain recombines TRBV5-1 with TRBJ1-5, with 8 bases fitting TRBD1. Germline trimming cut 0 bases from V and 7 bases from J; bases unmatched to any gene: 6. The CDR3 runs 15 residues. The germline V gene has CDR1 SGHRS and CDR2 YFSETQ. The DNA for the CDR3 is TGCGCCAGCAGCTTGGGTGCAGGGGGCTTACAGCCCCAGCATTTT. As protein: CASSLGAGGLQPQHF.

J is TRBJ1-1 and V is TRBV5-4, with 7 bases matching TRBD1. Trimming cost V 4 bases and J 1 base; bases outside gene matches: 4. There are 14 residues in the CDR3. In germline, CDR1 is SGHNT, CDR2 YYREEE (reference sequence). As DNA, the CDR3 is TGTGCCAGCAGCCCCTGGACAGGGAACACTGAAGCTTTCTTT. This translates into CASSPWTGNTEAFF.

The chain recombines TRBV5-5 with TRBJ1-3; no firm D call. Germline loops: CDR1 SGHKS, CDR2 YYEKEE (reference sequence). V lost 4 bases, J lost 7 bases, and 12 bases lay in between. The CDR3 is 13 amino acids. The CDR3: CASSRDRRNTIYF. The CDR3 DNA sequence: TGTGCCAGCAGCCGGGATCGACGGAACACCATATATTTT.

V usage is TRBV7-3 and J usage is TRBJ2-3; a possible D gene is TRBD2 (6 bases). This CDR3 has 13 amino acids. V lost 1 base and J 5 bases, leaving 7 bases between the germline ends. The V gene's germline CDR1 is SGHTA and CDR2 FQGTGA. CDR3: CASSLSGKDTQYF. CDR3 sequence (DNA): TGTGCCAGCAGCTTAAGCGGGAAAGATACGCAGTATTTT.

CDR3 DNA: TGTGCCAGCAGTGGATCACGGGGGGTGGGGCTTGGCTACACCTTC. It codes for CASSGSRGVGLGYTF. The genes are TRBV2 and TRBJ1-2, with a possible D match to TRBD1 (5 bases). Deletions cut 4 bases from V and 7 bases from J, with 19 bases between. Germline V lookup: CDR1 SNHLY, CDR2 FYNNEI. This CDR3 comprises 15 residues. Full variable domain (rest looked up from reference TRBV2 and TRBJ1-2): EPEVTQTPSHQVTQMGQEVILRCVPISNHLYFYWYRQILGQKVEFLVSFYNNEISEKSEIFDDQFSVERPDGSNFTLKIRSTKLEDSAMYFCASSGSRGVGLGYTFGSGTRLTVV.

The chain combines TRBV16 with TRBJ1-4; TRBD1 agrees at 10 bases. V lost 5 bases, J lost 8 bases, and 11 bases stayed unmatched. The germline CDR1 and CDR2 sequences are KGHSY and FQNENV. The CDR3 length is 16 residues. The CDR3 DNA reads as TGTGCCAGCAGCGTTTCAGGGACAGGGGCTTCGGAAAAACTGTTTTTT. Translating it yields CASSVSGTGASEKLFF.

The CDR3 sequence: CASSYTGEQPQHF. CDR3 bases: TGTGCCAGCAGCTACACAGGGGAACAGCCCCAGCATTTT. This chain uses TRBV7-9 with TRBJ1-5, with 7 bases lining up with TRBD1. This CDR3 spans 13 amino acids. Germline CDR1 SEHNR, CDR2 FQNEAQ (reference sequence). Trimming cost V 4 bases and J 7 bases; bases outside gene matches: 4.

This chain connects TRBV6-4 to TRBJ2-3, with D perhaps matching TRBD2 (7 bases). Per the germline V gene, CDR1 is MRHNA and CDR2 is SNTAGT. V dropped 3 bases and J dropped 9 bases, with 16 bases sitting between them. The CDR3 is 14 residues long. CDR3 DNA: TGTGCCAGCAGTGAAGGGGGGGGCCGGTGGACGCAGTATTTT. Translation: CASSEGGGRWTQYF.

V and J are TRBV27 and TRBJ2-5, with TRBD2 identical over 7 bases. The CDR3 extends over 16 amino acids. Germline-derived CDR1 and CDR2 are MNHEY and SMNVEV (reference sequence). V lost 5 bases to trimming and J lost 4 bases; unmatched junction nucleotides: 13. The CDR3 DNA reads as TGTGCCAGCAGTCACCAACGGGGGGTATCGGGAGAGACCCAGTACTTC. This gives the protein CASSHQRGVSGETQYF.

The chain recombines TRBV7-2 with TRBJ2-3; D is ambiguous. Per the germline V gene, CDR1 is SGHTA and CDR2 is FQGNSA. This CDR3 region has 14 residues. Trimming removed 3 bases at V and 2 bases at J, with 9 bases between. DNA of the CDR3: TGTGCCAGCAGCTTTGGCAGATCCACAGATACGCAGTATTTT. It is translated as CASSFGRSTDTQYF.

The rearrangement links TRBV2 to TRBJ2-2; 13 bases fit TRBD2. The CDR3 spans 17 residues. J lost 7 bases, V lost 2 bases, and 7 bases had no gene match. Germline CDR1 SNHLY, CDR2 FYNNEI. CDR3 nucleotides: TGTGCCAGCAGTGAAAGCGGACTAGCGGGGGCGGGCGGGGAGCTGTTTTTT. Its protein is CASSESGLAGAGGELFF.

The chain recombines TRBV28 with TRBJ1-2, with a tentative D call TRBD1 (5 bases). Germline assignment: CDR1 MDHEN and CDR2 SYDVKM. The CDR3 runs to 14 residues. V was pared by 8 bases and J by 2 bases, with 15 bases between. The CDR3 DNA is TGTGCCAGCGGATCGGGGGGTCCCAACTATGGCTACACCTTC. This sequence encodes CASGSGGPNYGYTF.

The CDR3 protein is CASSQGRVTDTQYF. The CDR3 bases are TGTGCCAGCAGCCAGGGTCGGGTCACAGATACGCAGTATTTT. The chain uses TRBV3-1 (or the pseudogene TRBV3-2) and TRBJ2-3; D gene uncertain. Germline loops: CDR1 LGHDT, CDR2 YNNKEL (reference sequence). V lost 3 bases to trimming and J lost 2 bases, with 9 bases between them. This CDR3 contains 14 residues.

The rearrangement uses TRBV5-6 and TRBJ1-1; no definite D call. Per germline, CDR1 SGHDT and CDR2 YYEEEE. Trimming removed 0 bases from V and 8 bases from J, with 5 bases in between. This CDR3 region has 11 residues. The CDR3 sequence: CASSLGREAFF. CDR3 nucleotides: TGTGCCAGCAGCTTGGGCAGGGAAGCTTTCTTT.

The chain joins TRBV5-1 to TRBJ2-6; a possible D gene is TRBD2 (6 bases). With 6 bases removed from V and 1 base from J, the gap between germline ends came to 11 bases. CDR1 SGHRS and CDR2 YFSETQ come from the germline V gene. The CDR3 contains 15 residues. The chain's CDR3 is CASNTEGSGANVLTF. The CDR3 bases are TGCGCCAGCAACACGGAGGGGTCTGGGGCCAACGTCCTGACTTTC.

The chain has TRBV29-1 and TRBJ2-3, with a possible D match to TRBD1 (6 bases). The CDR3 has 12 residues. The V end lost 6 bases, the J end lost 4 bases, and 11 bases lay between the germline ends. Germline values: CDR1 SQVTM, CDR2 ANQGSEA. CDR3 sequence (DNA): TGCAGCGTCACCAGGGGTTCAGATACGCAGTATTTT. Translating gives CSVTRGSDTQYF.

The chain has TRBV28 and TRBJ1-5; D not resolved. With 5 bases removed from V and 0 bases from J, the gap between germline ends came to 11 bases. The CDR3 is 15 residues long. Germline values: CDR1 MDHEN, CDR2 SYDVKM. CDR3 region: CASSATYFSNQPQHF. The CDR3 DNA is TGTGCCAGCAGTGCCACATATTTTAGCAATCAGCCCCAGCATTTT.

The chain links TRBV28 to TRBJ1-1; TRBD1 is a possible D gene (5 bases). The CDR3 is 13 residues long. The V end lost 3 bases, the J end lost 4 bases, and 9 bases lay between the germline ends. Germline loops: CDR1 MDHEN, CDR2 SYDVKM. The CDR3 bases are TGTGCCAGCAGTTTCTCAGGGCCCACTGAAGCTTTCTTT. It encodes CASSFSGPTEAFF.